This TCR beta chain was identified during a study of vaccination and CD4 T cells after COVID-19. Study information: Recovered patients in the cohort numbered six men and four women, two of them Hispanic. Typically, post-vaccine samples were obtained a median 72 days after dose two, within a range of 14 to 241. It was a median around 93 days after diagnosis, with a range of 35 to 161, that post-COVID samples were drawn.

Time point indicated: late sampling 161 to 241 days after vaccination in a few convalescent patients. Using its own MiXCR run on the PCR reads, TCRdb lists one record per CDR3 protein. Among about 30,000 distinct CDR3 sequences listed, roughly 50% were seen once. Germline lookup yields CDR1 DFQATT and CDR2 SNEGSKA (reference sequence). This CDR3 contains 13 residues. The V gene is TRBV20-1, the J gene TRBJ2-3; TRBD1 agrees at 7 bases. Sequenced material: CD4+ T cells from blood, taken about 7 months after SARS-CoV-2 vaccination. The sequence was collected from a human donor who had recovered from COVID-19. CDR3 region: CRAPTGIADTQYF. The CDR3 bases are TGCAGGGCCCCGACAGGGATAGCAGATACGCAGTATTTT.